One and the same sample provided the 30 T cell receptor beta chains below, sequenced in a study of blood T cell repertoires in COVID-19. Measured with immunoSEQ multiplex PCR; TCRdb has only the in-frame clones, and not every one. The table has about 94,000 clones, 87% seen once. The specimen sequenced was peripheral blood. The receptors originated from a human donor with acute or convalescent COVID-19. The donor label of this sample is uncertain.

CDR3 DNA: TGTGCCAGCAATAACCAGGAGAACACTGAAGCTTTCTTT. Residues: CASNNQENTEAFF. The chain has TRBV7-3 and TRBJ1-1; no firm D call. The CDR3 totals 13 residues. V lost 7 bases and J 1 base, leaving 10 bases between the germline ends. Germline V gene lookup returns CDR1 SGHTA and CDR2 FQGTGA.

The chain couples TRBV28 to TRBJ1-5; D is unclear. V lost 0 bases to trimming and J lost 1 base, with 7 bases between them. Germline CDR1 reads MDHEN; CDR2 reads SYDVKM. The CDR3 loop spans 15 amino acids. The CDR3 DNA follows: TGTGCCAGCAGTTTATGGAGCGGGAGCAATCAGCCCCAGCATTTT. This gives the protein CASSLWSGSNQPQHF. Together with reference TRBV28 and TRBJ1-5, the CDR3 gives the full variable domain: DVKVTQSSRYLVKRTGEKVFLECVQDMDHENMFWYRQDPGLGLRLIYFSYDVKMKEKGDIPEGYSVSREKKERFSLILESASTNQTSMYLCASSLWSGSNQPQHFGDGTRLSIL.

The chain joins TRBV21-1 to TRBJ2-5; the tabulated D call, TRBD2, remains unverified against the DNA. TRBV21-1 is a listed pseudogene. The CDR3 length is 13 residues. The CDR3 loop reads CASSKRTKETQYF. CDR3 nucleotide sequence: TGTGCCAGCAGCAAAAGGACTAAAGAGACCCAGTACTTC.

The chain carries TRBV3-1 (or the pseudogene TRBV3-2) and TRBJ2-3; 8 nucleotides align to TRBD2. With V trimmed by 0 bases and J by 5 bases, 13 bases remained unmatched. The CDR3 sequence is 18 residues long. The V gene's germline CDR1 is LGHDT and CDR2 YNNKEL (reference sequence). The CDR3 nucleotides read TGTGCCAGCAGCCAAGATCTTGGAGCGGGGGCCGGGGAAGATACGCAGTATTTT. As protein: CASSQDLGAGAGEDTQYF.

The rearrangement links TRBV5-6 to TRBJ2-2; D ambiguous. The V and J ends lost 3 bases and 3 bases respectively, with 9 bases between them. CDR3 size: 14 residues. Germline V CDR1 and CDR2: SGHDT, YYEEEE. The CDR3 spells CASSSGGHTGELFF. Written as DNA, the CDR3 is TGTGCCAGCAGCTCCGGTGGGCACACCGGGGAGCTGTTTTTT. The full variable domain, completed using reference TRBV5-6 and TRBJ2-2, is DAGVTQSPTHLIKTRGQQVTLRCSPKSGHDTVSWYQQALGQGPQFIFQYYEEEERQRGNFPDRFSGHQFPNYSSELNVNALLLGDSALYLCASSSGGHTGELFFGEGSRLTVL.

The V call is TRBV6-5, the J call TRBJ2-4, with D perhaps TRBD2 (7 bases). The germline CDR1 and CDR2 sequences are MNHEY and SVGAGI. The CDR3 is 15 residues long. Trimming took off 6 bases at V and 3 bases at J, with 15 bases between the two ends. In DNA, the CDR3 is TGTGCCAGCAGAGGCCACAGGGAGGGCAAAAACATTCAGTACTTC. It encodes CASRGHREGKNIQYF.

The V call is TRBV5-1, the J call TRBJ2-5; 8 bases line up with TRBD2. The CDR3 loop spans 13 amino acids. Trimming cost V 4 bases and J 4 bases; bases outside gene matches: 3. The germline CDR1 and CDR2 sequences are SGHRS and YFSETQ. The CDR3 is CASSAGGAETQYF. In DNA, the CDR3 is TGCGCCAGCAGCGCCGGGGGGGCAGAGACCCAGTACTTC.

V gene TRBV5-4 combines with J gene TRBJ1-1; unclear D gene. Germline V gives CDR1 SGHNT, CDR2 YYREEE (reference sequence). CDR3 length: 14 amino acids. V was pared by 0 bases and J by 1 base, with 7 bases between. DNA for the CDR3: TGTGCCAGCAGCTTGGGCGGAGCGAACACTGAAGCTTTCTTT. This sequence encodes CASSLGGANTEAFF.

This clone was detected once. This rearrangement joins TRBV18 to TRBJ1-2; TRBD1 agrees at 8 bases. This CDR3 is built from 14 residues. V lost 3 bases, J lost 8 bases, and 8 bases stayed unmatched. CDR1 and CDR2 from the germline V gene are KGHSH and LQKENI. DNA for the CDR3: TGTGCCAGCTCACCCGCCGACAGGGGCGGCGGCTACACCTTC. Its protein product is CASSPADRGGGYTF.

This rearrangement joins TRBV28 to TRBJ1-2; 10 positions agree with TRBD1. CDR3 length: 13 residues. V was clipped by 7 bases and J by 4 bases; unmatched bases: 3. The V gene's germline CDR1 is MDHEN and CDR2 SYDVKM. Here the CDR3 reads CASTGTGAYGYTF. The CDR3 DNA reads TGTGCCAGCACTGGGACAGGGGCCTATGGCTACACCTTC.

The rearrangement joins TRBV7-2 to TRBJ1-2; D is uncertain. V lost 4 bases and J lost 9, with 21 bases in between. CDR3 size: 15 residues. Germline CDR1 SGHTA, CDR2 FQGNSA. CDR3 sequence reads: CASSSTGGPLVSYTF. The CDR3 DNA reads TGTGCCAGCAGCTCGACTGGAGGTCCCCTCGTTAGCTACACCTTC.

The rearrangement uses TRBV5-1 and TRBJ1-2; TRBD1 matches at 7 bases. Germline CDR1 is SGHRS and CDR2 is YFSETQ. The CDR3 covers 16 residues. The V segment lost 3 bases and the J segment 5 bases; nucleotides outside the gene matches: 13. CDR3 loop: CASSSTPGQLTYGYTF. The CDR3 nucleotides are TGCGCCAGCAGCTCCACCCCGGGACAGCTAACATATGGCTACACCTTC.

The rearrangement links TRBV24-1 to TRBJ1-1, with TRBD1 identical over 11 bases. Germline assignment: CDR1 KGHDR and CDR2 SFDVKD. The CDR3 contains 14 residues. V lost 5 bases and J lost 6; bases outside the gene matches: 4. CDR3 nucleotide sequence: TGTGCCACCAGTGCTGGACAGGGGGCGGCTGAAGCTTTCTTT. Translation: CATSAGQGAAEAFF.

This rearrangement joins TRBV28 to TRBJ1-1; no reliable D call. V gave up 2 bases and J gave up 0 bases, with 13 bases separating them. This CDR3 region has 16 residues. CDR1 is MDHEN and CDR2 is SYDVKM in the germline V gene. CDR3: CASSLVGVPLNTEAFF. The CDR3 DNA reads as TGTGCCAGCAGTTTAGTCGGGGTGCCTCTGAACACTGAAGCTTTCTTT. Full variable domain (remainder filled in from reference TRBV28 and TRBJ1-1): DVKVTQSSRYLVKRTGEKVFLECVQDMDHENMFWYRQDPGLGLRLIYFSYDVKMKEKGDIPEGYSVSREKKERFSLILESASTNQTSMYLCASSLVGVPLNTEAFFGQGTRLTVV.

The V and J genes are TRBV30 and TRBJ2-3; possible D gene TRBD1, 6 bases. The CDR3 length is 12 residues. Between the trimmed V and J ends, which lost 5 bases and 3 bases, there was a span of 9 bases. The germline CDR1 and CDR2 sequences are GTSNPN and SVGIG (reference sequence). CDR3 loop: CAWAGTTDTQYF. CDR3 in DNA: TGTGCCTGGGCCGGGACAACAGATACGCAGTATTTT.

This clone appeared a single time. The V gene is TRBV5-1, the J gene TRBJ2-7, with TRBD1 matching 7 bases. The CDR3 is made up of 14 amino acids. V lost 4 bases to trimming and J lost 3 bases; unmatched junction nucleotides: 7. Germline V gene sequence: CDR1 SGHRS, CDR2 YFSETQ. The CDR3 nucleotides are TGCGCCAGCAGCAGTCAATCAGGGGGCTACGAGCAGTACTTC. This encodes CASSSQSGGYEQYF.

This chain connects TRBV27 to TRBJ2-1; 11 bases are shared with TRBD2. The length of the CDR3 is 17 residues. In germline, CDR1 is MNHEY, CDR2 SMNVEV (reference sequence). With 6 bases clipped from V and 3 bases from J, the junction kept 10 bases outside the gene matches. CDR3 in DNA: TGTGCCAGCAGATTAGCGGGGGGGGAACCATTCTACAATGAGCAGTTCTTC. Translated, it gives CASRLAGGEPFYNEQFF.

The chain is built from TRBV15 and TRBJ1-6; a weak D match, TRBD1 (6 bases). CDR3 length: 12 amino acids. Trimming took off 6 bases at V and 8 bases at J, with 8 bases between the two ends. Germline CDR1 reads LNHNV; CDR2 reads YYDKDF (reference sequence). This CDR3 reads CATSPGDSPLHF. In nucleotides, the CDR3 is TGTGCCACCAGTCCAGGGGATTCACCCCTCCACTTT.

The CDR3 DNA sequence: TGTGCCAGCAGCCAAGATAGCCGAAAGGAGACCCAGTACTTC. It specifies CASSQDSRKETQYF. The chain links TRBV4-2 to TRBJ2-5, with D unresolved. The CDR3 runs 14 residues. V was pared by 0 bases and J by 5 bases, with 10 bases between. CDR1 and CDR2 from the germline V gene are LGHNA and YNFKEQ.

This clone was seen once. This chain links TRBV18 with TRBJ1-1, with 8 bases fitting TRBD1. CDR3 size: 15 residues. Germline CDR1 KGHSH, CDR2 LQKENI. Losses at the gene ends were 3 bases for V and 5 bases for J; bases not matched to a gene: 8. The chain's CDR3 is CASSPRTGFDTEAFF. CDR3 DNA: TGTGCCAGCTCACCTAGGACAGGGTTTGATACTGAAGCTTTCTTT.

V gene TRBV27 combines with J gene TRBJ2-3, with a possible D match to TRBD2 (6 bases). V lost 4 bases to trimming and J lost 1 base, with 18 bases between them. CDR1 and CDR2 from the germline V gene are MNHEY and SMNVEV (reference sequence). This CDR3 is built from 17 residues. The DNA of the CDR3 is TGTGCCAGCAGTTCTCCGGGACTCCCGCCCCGCACAGATACGCAGTATTTT. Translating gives CASSSPGLPPRTDTQYF.

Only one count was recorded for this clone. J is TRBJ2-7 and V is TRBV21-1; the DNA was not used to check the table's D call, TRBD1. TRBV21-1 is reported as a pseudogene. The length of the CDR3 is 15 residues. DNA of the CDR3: TGTGCCAGCAGCAACACAGGGGCCAGCTCCTACGAGCAGTACTTC. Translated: CASSNTGASSYEQYF.

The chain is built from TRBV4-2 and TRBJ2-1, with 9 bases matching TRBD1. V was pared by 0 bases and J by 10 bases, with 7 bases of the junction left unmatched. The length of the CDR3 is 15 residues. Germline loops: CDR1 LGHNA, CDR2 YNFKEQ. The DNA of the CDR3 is TGTGCCAGCAGCCAAGACGCCGGGACAGGGAGCGAGCAGTTCTTC. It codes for CASSQDAGTGSEQFF.

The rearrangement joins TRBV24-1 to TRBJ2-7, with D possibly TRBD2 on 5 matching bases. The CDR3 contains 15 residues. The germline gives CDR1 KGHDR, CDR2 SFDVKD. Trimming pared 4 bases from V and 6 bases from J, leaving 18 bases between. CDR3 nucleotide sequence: TGTGCCACCAGTGACCCCGCTAGGACGGGGAGCGAGCAGTACTTC. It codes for CATSDPARTGSEQYF.

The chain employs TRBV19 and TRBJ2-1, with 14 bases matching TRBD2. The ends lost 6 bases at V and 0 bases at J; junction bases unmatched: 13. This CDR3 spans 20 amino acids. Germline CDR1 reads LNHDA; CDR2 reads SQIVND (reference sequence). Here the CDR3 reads CASRRTSGGRPSSSYNEQFF. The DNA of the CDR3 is TGTGCCAGTAGAAGGACTAGCGGGGGGCGTCCTTCGAGCTCCTACAATGAGCAGTTCTTC.

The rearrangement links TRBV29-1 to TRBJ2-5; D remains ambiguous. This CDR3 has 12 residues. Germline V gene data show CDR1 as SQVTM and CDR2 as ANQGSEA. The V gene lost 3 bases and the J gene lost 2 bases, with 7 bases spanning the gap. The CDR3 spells CSVEAHQETQYF. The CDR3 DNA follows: TGCAGCGTTGAGGCCCATCAAGAGACCCAGTACTTC. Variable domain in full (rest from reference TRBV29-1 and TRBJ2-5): SAVISQKPSRDICQRGTSLTIQCQVDSQVTMMFWYRQQPGQSLTLIATANQGSEATYESGFVIDKFPISRPNLTFSTLTVSNMSPEDSSIYLCSVEAHQETQYFGPGTRLLVL.

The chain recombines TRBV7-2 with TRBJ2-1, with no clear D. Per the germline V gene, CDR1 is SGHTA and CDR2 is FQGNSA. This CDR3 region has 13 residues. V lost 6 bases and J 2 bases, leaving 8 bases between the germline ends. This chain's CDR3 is CASRRSAYNEQFF. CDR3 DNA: TGTGCCAGCAGGAGGTCGGCCTACAATGAGCAGTTCTTC. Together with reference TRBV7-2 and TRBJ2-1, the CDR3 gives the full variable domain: GAGVSQSPSNKVTEKGKDVELRCDPISGHTALYWYRQSLGQGLEFLIYFQGNSAPDKSGLPSDRFSAERTGGSVSTLTIQRTQQEDSAVYLCASRRSAYNEQFFGPGTRLTVL.

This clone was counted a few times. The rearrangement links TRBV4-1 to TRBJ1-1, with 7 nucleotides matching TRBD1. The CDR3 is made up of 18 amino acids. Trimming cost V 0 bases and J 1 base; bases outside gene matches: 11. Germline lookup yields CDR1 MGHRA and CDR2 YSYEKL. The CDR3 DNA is TGCGCCAGCAGCCAAGATGGACCCCGACAGGGCCAGAACACTGAAGCTTTCTTT. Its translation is CASSQDGPRQGQNTEAFF.

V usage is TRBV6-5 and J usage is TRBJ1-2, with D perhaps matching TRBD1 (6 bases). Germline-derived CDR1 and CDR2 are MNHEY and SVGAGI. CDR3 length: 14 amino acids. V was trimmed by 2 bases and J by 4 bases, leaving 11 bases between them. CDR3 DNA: TGTGCCAGCAGTTACGTGGGGGCTGGCTATGGCTACACCTTC. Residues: CASSYVGAGYGYTF.

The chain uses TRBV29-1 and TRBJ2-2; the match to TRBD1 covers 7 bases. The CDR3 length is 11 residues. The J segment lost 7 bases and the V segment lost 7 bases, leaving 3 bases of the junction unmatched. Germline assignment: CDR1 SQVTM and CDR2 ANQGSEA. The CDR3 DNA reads TGCAGCGCATCAGGGGGCGGGGAGCTGTTTTTT. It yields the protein CSASGGGELFF.